There are many counts of the clone carrying this T cell receptor (beta chain). Its antigen is not identified. This record belongs to a study of Graves' ophthalmopathy and Graves' hyperthyroidism. General study findings and limits: Blood was where most expanded thyroid clonotypes above 0.001 frequency also turned up.

V dropped 4 bases and J dropped 0 bases, with 21 bases sitting between them. The CDR3 loop spans 18 amino acids. The authors amplified TCR beta CDR3 regions from RNA transcripts. An opening RT-PCR round employed HTBI primers and preceded a second-round multiplex PCR. One entry per CDR3 protein, called by TCRdb with MiXCR from the multiplex PCR reads. Found here are 350,000 to 400,000 distinct CDR3 sequences, 15% to 17% of them singletons; the top ten hold roughly 7%. Cases classed as stable hyperthyroidism had no ophthalmopathy within 18 months of follow-up. The hyperthyroidism patients, aged 18 to 65, had been newly diagnosed, with under 2 months' duration. None of the included patients had other autoimmune diseases, uncontrolled infections, pregnancy or lactation, as these led to exclusion.

Sequencing used peripheral blood. The rearrangement uses TRBV12-3 or TRBV12-4 and TRBJ1-1; tentatively, D is TRBD1 (6 bases). This receptor was taken from a woman between 18 and 29 years old with stable Graves' hyperthyroidism. CDR3 sequence reads: CASSSGPPRGPMNTEAFF. The CDR3 DNA follows: TGTGCCAGCAGTTCGGGGCCCCCCAGGGGACCCATGAACACTGAAGCTTTCTTT.